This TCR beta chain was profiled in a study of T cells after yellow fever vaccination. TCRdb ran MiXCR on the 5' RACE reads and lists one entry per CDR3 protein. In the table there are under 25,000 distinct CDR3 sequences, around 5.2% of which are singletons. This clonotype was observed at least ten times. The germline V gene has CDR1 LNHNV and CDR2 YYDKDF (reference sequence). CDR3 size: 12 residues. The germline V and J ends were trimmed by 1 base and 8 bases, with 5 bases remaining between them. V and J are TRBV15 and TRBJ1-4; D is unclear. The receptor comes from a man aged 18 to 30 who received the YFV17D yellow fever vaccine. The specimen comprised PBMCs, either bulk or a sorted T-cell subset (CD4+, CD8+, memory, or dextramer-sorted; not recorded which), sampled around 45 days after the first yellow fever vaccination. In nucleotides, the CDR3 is TGTGCCACCAGCAGAGCCCGGGAAAAACTGTTTTTT. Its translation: CATSRAREKLFF.